Listed below are T cell receptor beta chains from one sample, sequenced in a study of blood T cell repertoires in COVID-19. The repertoire was sequenced with immunoSEQ multiplex PCR; TCRdb's copy has only in-frame clones and lacks some. The sample lists approximately 150,000 clones; 83% were seen once. Specimen: peripheral blood. The receptors come from a woman of 80 years or more with acute or convalescent COVID-19. Both conserved end residues are part of each CDR3. The D gene is left open where the match is weak. Some rows mark clone size as missing; the rest say once, few, many or name a class of expanded clone.

V gene	clone size	J gene	D gene	CDR3 DNA	CDR3 protein
TRBV7-8	once	TRBJ2-1	TRBD2	TGTGCCAGCAGCTTAGGGGACTACCTCAATGAGCAGTTCTTC	CASSLGDYLNEQFF
TRBV19	few	TRBJ1-1	-	TGTGCCAGTAGTATGGGATCAGGGATCACTGAAGCTTTCTTT	CASSMGSGITEAFF
TRBV6-5	-	TRBJ2-1	TRBD2	TGTGCCAGCAGTTACTCAGGGACTACTGACAATGAGCAGTTCTTC	CASSYSGTTDNEQFF
TRBV27	-	TRBJ1-2	TRBD1	TGTGCCAGCAGTTTAGAGGGGACAGGGCATGGCTACACCTTC	CASSLEGTGHGYTF
TRBV30	-	TRBJ1-2	-	TGTGCCTGGATTTCGGCAGCGGTTGCTAACTATGGCTACACCTTC	CAWISAAVANYGYTF
TRBV3-1/TRBV3-2	-	TRBJ1-2	-	TGTGCCAGCAGCCAAGATGGCAGGGCGACCTATGGCTACACCTTC	CASSQDGRATYGYTF
TRBV5-5	-	TRBJ2-7	-	TGTGCCAGCAGCTTCCTTAACTACGAGCAGTACTTC	CASSFLNYEQYF
TRBV27	-	TRBJ2-1	TRBD1	TGTGCCAGCATTCCGGGACAGGGCATCGGTGAGCAGTTCTTC	CASIPGQGIGEQFF
TRBV6-2/TRBV6-3	-	TRBJ2-1	TRBD2	TGTGCCAGCAGTCCCCTCCTGGGACTAGCGGGGGGCCCCTACAATGAGCAGTTCTTC	CASSPLLGLAGGPYNEQFF
TRBV5-1	-	TRBJ2-7	TRBD1	TGCGCCAGCAGCCTACGGGGACAGAGCTACGAGCAGTACTTC	CASSLRGQSYEQYF
TRBV9	-	TRBJ2-3	-	TGTGCCAGCAGCGTATACACGACAGGCTCAGATACGCAGTATTTT	CASSVYTTGSDTQYF
TRBV5-4	-	TRBJ2-1	-	TGTGCCAGCAGTTTAGGGGGGGCGTATAACAATGAGCAGTTCTTC	CASSLGGAYNNEQFF
TRBV10-3	-	TRBJ2-3	TRBD2	TGTGCCACCAGGGGGACTAGCGGGGGGTCTAGCACAGATACGCAGTATTTT	CATRGTSGGSSTDTQYF
TRBV19	-	TRBJ1-2	TRBD1	TGTGCCAGCACACCGATCTCAACAGGGGGCTCGGGCTACACCTTC	CASTPISTGGSGYTF
TRBV7-2	-	TRBJ2-1	-	TGTGCCAGCCAACTTCTCCGATACAATGAGCAGTTCTTC	CASQLLRYNEQFF
TRBV11-3	-	TRBJ1-1	-	TGTGCCAGCAGCTTAGAGGGGGGTTCAGAAGCTTTCTTT	CASSLEGGSEAFF
TRBV5-1	-	TRBJ2-2	-	TGCGCCAGCAGCTTTAATATCCAGGGAGGCGGGGAGCTGTTTTTT	CASSFNIQGGGELFF
TRBV10-1	-	TRBJ2-1	-	TGCGCCAGCAGTGAGTACGGGAGCTCATCCAATGAGCAGTTCTTC	CASSEYGSSSNEQFF
TRBV28	-	TRBJ2-7	TRBD1	TGTGCCAGCAGCCCCCCGGACAGGCCCTGGGAGCAGTACTTC	CASSPPDRPWEQYF
TRBV18	-	TRBJ2-5	-	TGTGCCAGCTCACCACCGCCGACAATCGGAGAGACCCAGTACTTC	CASSPPPTIGETQYF
TRBV5-4	few	TRBJ2-5	-	TGTGCCAGCAGCTTAGACAGGAAAGAGACCCAGTACTTC	CASSLDRKETQYF
TRBV10-3	-	TRBJ2-1	TRBD1	TGTGCCATCAGTGATAAGGACAGGGAGTATGAGCAGTTCTTC	CAISDKDREYEQFF
TRBV30	-	TRBJ2-7	-	TGTGCCTGGAGTGCCACATACGAGCAGTACTTC	CAWSATYEQYF
TRBV4-3	-	TRBJ2-1	-	TGCGCCAGCAGCCAAGGTCTAGCCTCCAATGAGCAGTTCTTC	CASSQGLASNEQFF
TRBV6-2/TRBV6-3	-	TRBJ1-1	-	TGTGCCAGCAGTTGGAAAGGCGGCTTCATGAACACTGAAGCTTTCTTT	CASSWKGGFMNTEAFF
TRBV9	-	TRBJ1-2	TRBD1	TGTGCCAGCAGCGCCGAAGGGACAGGAATTAACTATGGCTACACCTTC	CASSAEGTGINYGYTF
TRBV5-4	few	TRBJ1-4	-	TGTGCCAGCAGCTTAAGCCCGGAGGACAGAAAACTGTTTTTT	CASSLSPEDRKLFF
TRBV9	once	TRBJ1-2	TRBD1	TGTGCCAGCAGCGGACCGGGACAGGGGACGGGCTACACCTTC	CASSGPGQGTGYTF
TRBV5-1	-	TRBJ1-4	TRBD1	TGCGCCAGCAGCTCCACAGGGGGCGTAATCGAAAAACTGTTTTTT	CASSSTGGVIEKLFF
TRBV11-2	-	TRBJ1-4	TRBD1	TGTGCCAGCAGCTTCAGGGGGACTAATGAAAAACTGTTTTTT	CASSFRGTNEKLFF
TRBV7-2	-	TRBJ1-6	TRBD1	TGTGCCAGCAGCTCTACGACAGGGGATTCACCCCTCCACTTT	CASSSTTGDSPLHF
TRBV15	few	TRBJ1-2	TRBD1	TGTGCCACCAGCAGAGGGACAGGGGGCGTATACACCTTC	CATSRGTGGVYTF
TRBV5-4	-	TRBJ2-3	-	TGTGCCAGCAGCACGGACAGGGAGGGACCCACAGATACGCAGTATTTT	CASSTDREGPTDTQYF
TRBV28	-	TRBJ2-7	-	TGTGCCAGCAGTTTTGGGACTTCGGGCTACGAGCAGTACTTC	CASSFGTSGYEQYF
TRBV6-7	once	TRBJ2-5	TRBD1	TGTGCCAGCATCAGGACAGGGATTAAGGAGACCCAGTACTTC	CASIRTGIKETQYF
TRBV9	-	TRBJ1-5	-	TGTGCCAGCAGCGTAGGGGGAGGGTGGCAGCCCCAGCATTTT	CASSVGGGWQPQHF
TRBV19	-	TRBJ2-7	-	TGTGCCAGTAGTATTGGTCCTAGCGAGACCTACGAGCAGTACTTC	CASSIGPSETYEQYF
TRBV7-2	-	TRBJ1-5	-	TGTGCCAGCAGCTTAGATCACAATCAGCCCCAGCATTTT	CASSLDHNQPQHF
TRBV3-1/TRBV3-2	-	TRBJ1-2	TRBD1	TGTGCCAGCAGCCAAGATCCCCCGGAGACAGGGGAAAATGGCTACACCTTC	CASSQDPPETGENGYTF
TRBV3-1/TRBV3-2	once	TRBJ1-1	-	TGTGCCAGCAGCCAAGATATTTCGGTTTCTTCTGAAGCTTTCTTT	CASSQDISVSSEAFF
TRBV14	-	TRBJ2-1	-	TGTGCCAGCAGCCATACCCTGAGCGGCGAGTTCTTC	CASSHTLSGEFF
TRBV13	-	TRBJ1-3	-	TGTGCCAGCAGCTCGACGTCAGGGTCCGGAAACACCATATATTTT	CASSSTSGSGNTIYF
TRBV11-3	-	TRBJ2-2	-	TGTGCCAGCAGCACCCGGAGGGGTTCCGGGGAGCTGTTTTTT	CASSTRRGSGELFF
TRBV4-1	-	TRBJ2-3	-	TGCGCCAGCAGCCAAGGCAGGGGAACTAGCACAGATACGCAGTATTTT	CASSQGRGTSTDTQYF
TRBV2	-	TRBJ2-5	-	TGTGCCAGCAGTGTAGACAGCCAAGAGACCCAGTACTTC	CASSVDSQETQYF